A selection of T cell receptor beta chains follows, all from one sample in a study of control samples from healthy donors and cancer patients. Produced via immunoSEQ multiplex PCR; TCRdb's table is partial and in-frame only. The sample includes about 160,000 clones, roughly 94% of them seen just once. The sample was PBMCs. The source of these receptors is a man in his 60s with colorectal cancer. Both conserved end residues are part of each CDR3. The order of the fields is clone size, D gene, V gene, J gene, CDR3 DNA, CDR3 protein. The D gene is left open where the match is weak. Not every row has a clone size; where given, it reads once, few, many or a size class.

>-|TRBD1|TRBV11-2|TRBJ2-7
TGTGCCAGCAGCAACCGGGACAGGGCCTCCTACGAGCAGTACTTC
CASSNRDRASYEQYF
>-|-|TRBV15|TRBJ1-2
TGTGCCACCAGAGGTAGTTTGTGGGTGTGGGGCGGCCTCGTTGCTGGCTACACCTTC
CATRGSLWVWGGLVAGYTF
>-|TRBD1|TRBV28|TRBJ1-2
TGTGCCAGCAGGGGACAGGGGGCAGGTGGCTACACCTTC
CASRGQGAGGYTF
>-|-|TRBV10-3|TRBJ1-1
TGTGCCATCACCATGAGGGTGAACACTGAAGCTTTCTTT
CAITMRVNTEAFF
>-|-|TRBV2|TRBJ1-3
TGTGCCAGCAGTGAGGAGGTAAACTCTGGAAACACCATATATTTT
CASSEEVNSGNTIYF
>once|TRBD1|TRBV7-9|TRBJ2-7
TGTGCCAGCAGCTTATCCGGGACAGGGGGACACGAGCAGTACTTC
CASSLSGTGGHEQYF
>-|TRBD1|TRBV18|TRBJ1-1
TGTGCCAGCTCACCCAGGACAGGGACGACTGAAGCTTTCTTT
CASSPRTGTTEAFF
>-|-|TRBV19|TRBJ2-3
TGTGCCAGTAGTTTTGGCGGGGACACAGATACGCAGTATTTT
CASSFGGDTDTQYF
>-|TRBD1|TRBV7-6|TRBJ2-7
TGTGCCAGCAGCTTAGGCCCGGGACAGGGACTATACGAGCAGTACTTC
CASSLGPGQGLYEQYF
>-|-|TRBV10-2|TRBJ2-3
TGCGCCAGCAGTAGGAGGGGGACCGGGGCAGATACGCAGTATTTT
CASSRRGTGADTQYF
>-|-|TRBV5-6|TRBJ2-1
TGTGCCAGCAGGTCCCCCCGGCTAGCGTACAACAATGAGCAGTTCTTC
CASRSPRLAYNNEQFF
>-|-|TRBV19|TRBJ2-3
TGTGCCAGTAAGCCGGGACATAGCACAGATACGCAGTATTTT
CASKPGHSTDTQYF
>-|TRBD1|TRBV7-2|TRBJ1-2
TGTGCCAGCAGCTTGACGGGACAGGAGAACACCTTC
CASSLTGQENTF
>once|-|TRBV19|TRBJ1-5
TGTGCCAGTAGTAAGGGCCGGAATAGCAATCAGCCCCAGCATTTT
CASSKGRNSNQPQHF
>-|-|TRBV10-2|TRBJ2-1
TGCGCCAGCAGTGATACAGGACCCTACAATGAGCAGTTCTTC
CASSDTGPYNEQFF
>-|TRBD2|TRBV7-8|TRBJ2-5
TGTGCCAGCAGCCGCGGACTAGTCGAGACCCAGTACTTC
CASSRGLVETQYF
>-|-|TRBV29-1|TRBJ1-4
TGCAGCGCCAGCAGGTTTAATGAAAAACTGTTTTTT
CSASRFNEKLFF
>-|TRBD1|TRBV5-1|TRBJ1-5
TGCGCCAGCAGCTTGGAGGCAGGACAGGGATATCAGCCCCAGCATTTT
CASSLEAGQGYQPQHF
>-|-|TRBV19|TRBJ2-3
TGTGCCAGTAGTATTCGGGACACGGATCGGAATACGCAGTATTTT
CASSIRDTDRNTQYF
>-|TRBD1|TRBV28|TRBJ1-2
TGTGCCAGCAACCCTGGACAGGGGGCTCTTTCTTGG
CASNPGQGALSW
>-|TRBD1|TRBV6-5|TRBJ1-5
TGTGCCAGCAGGAGGGCGGGACAGGGTAGAGAGCCCCAGCATTTT
CASRRAGQGREPQHF
>-|-|TRBV4-3|TRBJ2-1
TGCGCCAGCAGCCAAGATTGGACGTCTACCTACAATGAGCAGTTCTTC
CASSQDWTSTYNEQFF
>-|-|TRBV29-1|TRBJ2-3
TGCAGCGCTTCGGGGACGTTTGGCCGAGATACGCAGTATTTT
CSASGTFGRDTQYF
>once|-|TRBV20-1|TRBJ2-7
TGCAGTGCTAGTAAGGTCCCCTCAGTGGAGCAGTACTTC
CSASKVPSVEQYF
>-|-|TRBV5-1|TRBJ2-7
TGCGCCAGCGCAGCTTATCCTTACGAGCAGTACTTC
CASAAYPYEQYF
>-|TRBD2|TRBV5-1|TRBJ2-5
TGCGCCAGCAGCACCAGCGGGGGCGGGGCGGAAGAGACCCAGTACTTC
CASSTSGGGAEETQYF
>once|TRBD1|TRBV5-1|TRBJ1-1
TGCGCCAGCAGCTCAGCCGGGACAGGGGGTTTCAAGGACACTGAAGCTTTCTTT
CASSSAGTGGFKDTEAFF
>-|-|TRBV20-1|TRBJ2-3
TGCAGTGCTAGCCGACTAGATACGCAGTATTTT
CSASRLDTQYF
>-|-|TRBV7-2|TRBJ2-1
TGTGCCAGCAGCCCCCGAAGCCTCTTGTGGACAAGCATTTACAATGAGCAGTTCTTC
CASSPRSLLWTSIYNEQFF
>-|TRBD2|TRBV19|TRBJ2-5
TGTGCCAGTAGTATAGATGGACTAGCTGGGCGGGAGACCCAGTACTTC
CASSIDGLAGRETQYF
>-|-|TRBV12-3/TRBV12-4|TRBJ1-2
TGTGCCAGCAGTTTGCCTGGTGGCTACACCTTC
CASSLPGGYTF
>-|TRBD1|TRBV5-4|TRBJ2-6
TGTGCCAGCAGCTTGACAGGGGCTGGGGCCAACGTCCTGACTTTC
CASSLTGAGANVLTF
>-|-|TRBV19|TRBJ1-3
TGTGCCAGTAGTAGGCGACAGACCTCTGGAAACACCATATATTTT
CASSRRQTSGNTIYF
>-|-|TRBV10-2|TRBJ1-5
TGCGCCAGCAGTGAGTCGCCGGCAGGGTATCAGCCCCAGCATTTT
CASSESPAGYQPQHF
>-|-|TRBV28|TRBJ2-7
TGTGCCAGCAGCCTCACTCGGACAGATATTTACTTC
CASSLTRTDIYF
>-|TRBD2|TRBV6-5|TRBJ2-5
TGTGCCAGCAGTTACGGGGTAGCGGGGGGGGAAGAGACCCAGTACTTC
CASSYGVAGGEETQYF
>-|-|TRBV4-1|TRBJ2-7
TGCGCCAGCAGCCGGCTGGAAGGTCCCTACGAGCAGTACTTC
CASSRLEGPYEQYF
>once|-|TRBV19|TRBJ2-3
TGTGCCAGTAGTATGACTTCTATAGCAGATACGCAGTATTTT
CASSMTSIADTQYF
>-|TRBD1|TRBV6-5|TRBJ2-5
TGTGCCAGCAGTATGACAGGGGGCGGATCGGAGACCCAGTACTTC
CASSMTGGGSETQYF
>-|-|TRBV2|TRBJ1-2
TGTGCCAGCAGTGAAGGCCTCCCGGGGGGCTACACCTTC
CASSEGLPGGYTF
>-|-|TRBV6-6|TRBJ2-5
TGTGCCAGCAGTTATTCCGGGACCCTGAGGACCCAGTACTTC
CASSYSGTLRTQYF
>-|TRBD1|TRBV19|TRBJ2-1
TGTGCCAGTAGAATAGACAGGGTATCCTACAATGAGCAGTTCTTC
CASRIDRVSYNEQFF